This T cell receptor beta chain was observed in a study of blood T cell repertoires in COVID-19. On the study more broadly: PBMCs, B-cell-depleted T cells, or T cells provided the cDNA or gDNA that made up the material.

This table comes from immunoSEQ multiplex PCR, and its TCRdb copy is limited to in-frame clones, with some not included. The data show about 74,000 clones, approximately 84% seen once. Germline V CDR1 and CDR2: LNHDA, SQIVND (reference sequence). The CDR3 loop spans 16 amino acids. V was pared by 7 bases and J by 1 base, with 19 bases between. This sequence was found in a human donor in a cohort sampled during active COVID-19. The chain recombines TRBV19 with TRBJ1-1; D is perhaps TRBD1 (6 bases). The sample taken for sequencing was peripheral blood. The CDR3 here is CASTMIQGVGNTEAFF. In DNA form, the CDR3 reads TGTGCCAGTACCATGATACAGGGCGTGGGGAACACTGAAGCTTTCTTT.